A selection of T cell receptor beta chains follows, all from one sample in a study of T-cell reconstitution after alpha-beta-depleted transplantation in children. TCRdb analysed the PCR reads with MiXCR anew, one entry per CDR3 protein. The sample shows about 460,000 distinct CDR3 sequences, 9.5% to 12% of them seen only once. The sequencing here drew on PBMCs, mostly from graft donor cells, taken 180 days after TCRalphabeta/CD19-depleted stem cell transplant. The receptors here all came from a female patient aged 2 to 10 who had a stem cell transplant for aplastic anemia, so the T cells may come from the graft donor. Each CDR3 is given without its conserved first and last residue.

TRBV11-1,ASSLDWSGRGPGGREQY
TRBV7-4,ASSLVSGQSFVETQY
TRBV7-2,ASSFRGVNTGELF
TRBV13,ASSSVLAGAYEQY
TRBV5-1,ASSLASGRQETQY
TRBV2,ASSFFASEVTDTQY
TRBV6-6,ASSYQDFRQF
TRBV28,ASSRQVTSYNEQF
TRBV6-2/TRBV6-3,ASRPGQFMNTEAF
TRBV3-1,ASSQVVGPGELF
TRBV7-4,ASSSSGSDTQY
TRBV6-5,ASSLSITNEKLF
TRBV18,ASSPPGSFGYT
TRBV29-1,SVVSQLNTEAF
TRBV29-1,SVEEPGPSMKLF
TRBV12-3/TRBV12-4,ASSQTSGRFNEQF
TRBV12-3/TRBV12-4,ASSFSQTTYQPQH
TRBV14,ASSQVQDNEQF
TRBV6-6,AGGAGNQPQH
TRBV6-5,ASSYSVGTKYEQY
TRBV4-3,ASSPIGAVSYNEQF
TRBV5-6,ASTWGGSGELF
TRBV20-1,SAEGTSGRSTGELF
TRBV6-2/TRBV6-3,ASSYIPLGAGANVLT
TRBV19,ASTDQDRGQPQH
TRBV20-1,SKTGGNEQF
TRBV20-1,SAYRGINQPQH
TRBV20-1,SAAEIVGGNQPQH
TRBV12-3/TRBV12-4,ASTPRASNTGELF
TRBV4-3,ASSLTPVDEQF
TRBV7-9,ASTGMNTEAF
TRBV12-3/TRBV12-4,ASSQGSGETQY
TRBV5-1,ASSLGQSEKLF
TRBV5-1,ASSPPGQPYEQY
TRBV2,ASKDQGGTGELF
TRBV25-1,ASSESGFWDTDTQY
TRBV5-1,ASSLGQGDTGELF
TRBV11-1,ASSLYGGPSSYNEQF
TRBV20-1,SARLIYPIFPAKNIQY
TRBV27,ASSFSTENTEAF
TRBV7-2,ASSGYRGQGGNTIY
TRBV9,ASSPWGDRGSYEQY
TRBV24-1,ATSPPEQGAYNEQF
TRBV6-2/TRBV6-3,ASSYVGRNTDTQY
TRBV19,ASSPTGTRRETQY
TRBV28,ASLNPVGWETQY
TRBV6-2/TRBV6-3,ASSYSGAGQGQY
TRBV10-3,ATRNRGPNTGELF
TRBV10-3,AIRRYNEQF
TRBV6-2/TRBV6-3,ASRQVSTEAF
TRBV10-3,ATRSSGSLDTQY
TRBV15,ATSRAGSPQPQH